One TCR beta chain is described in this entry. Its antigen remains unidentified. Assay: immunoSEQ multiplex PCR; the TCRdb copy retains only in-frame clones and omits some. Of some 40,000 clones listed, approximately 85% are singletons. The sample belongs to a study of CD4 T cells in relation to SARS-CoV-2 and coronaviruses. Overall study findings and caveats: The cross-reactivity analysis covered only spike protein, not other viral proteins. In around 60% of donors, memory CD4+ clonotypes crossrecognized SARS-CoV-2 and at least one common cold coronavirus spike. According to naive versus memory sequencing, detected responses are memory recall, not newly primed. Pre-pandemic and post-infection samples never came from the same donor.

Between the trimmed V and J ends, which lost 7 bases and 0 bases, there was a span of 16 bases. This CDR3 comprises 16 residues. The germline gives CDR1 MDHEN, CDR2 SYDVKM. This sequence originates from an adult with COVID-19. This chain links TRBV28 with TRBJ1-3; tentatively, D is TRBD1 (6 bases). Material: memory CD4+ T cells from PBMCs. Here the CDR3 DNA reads TGTGCCAGCAATCCTGCGGGGGCCCGCTCTGGAAACACCATATATTTT. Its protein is CASNPAGARSGNTIYF.